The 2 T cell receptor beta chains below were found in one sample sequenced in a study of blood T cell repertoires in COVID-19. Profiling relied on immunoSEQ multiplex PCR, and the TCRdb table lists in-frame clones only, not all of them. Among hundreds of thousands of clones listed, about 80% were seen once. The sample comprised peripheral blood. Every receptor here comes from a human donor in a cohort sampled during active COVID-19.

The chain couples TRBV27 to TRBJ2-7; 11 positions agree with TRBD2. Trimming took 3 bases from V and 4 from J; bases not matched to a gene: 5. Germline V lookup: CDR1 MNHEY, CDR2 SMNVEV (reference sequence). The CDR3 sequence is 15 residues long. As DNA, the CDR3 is TGTGCCAGCAGTTTCATAGCGGGAGGGTCTTACGAGCAGTACTTC. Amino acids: CASSFIAGGSYEQYF.

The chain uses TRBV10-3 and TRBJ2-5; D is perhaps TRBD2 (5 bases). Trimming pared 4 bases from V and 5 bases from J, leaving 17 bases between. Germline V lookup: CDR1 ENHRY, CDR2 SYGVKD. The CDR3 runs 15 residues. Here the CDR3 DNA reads TGTGCCATCAGTGCGGGATTGAGTTTTTCGGAGACCCAGTACTTC. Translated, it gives CAISAGLSFSETQYF.